A selection of T cell receptor beta chains follows, all from one sample in a study of T-cell memory formation after mild COVID-19. TCRdb reprocessed the 5' RACE reads via MiXCR and lists one record per CDR3 protein. The profile shows 200,000 to 300,000 distinct CDR3 sequences, 15% of them singletons. Sequencing used PBMCs or a T cell subset sorted from them (not recorded which). Receptors originate from an adult woman who had mild COVID-19 (a few samples of this study predate the infection). Cell type and time point are not known. The CDR3 runs from the conserved cysteine through the conserved F or W. Fields, in order: V gene, J gene, D gene, clone size, CDR3 protein, CDR3 DNA. The D gene is left open where the match is weak. Rows give clone size only sometimes, using once, few, many, or a class for an expanded clone.

TRBV20-1,TRBJ1-6,NA,few,CSAGDTYNSPLHF,TGCAGTGCGGGGGACACCTATAATTCACCCCTCCACTTT
TRBV6-2/TRBV6-3,TRBJ2-1,TRBD1,NA,CASSYRRTGAYNEQFF,TGTGCCAGCAGTTACCGGAGGACAGGGGCCTACAATGAGCAGTTCTTC
TRBV20-1,TRBJ1-1,NA,NA,CRARVQGMNTEAFF,TGCAGGGCTAGAGTTCAAGGGATGAACACTGAAGCTTTCTTT
TRBV28,TRBJ2-2,TRBD1,NA,CASWTGWAGELFF,TGTGCCAGTTGGACAGGGTGGGCCGGGGAGCTGTTTTTT
TRBV7-9,TRBJ2-2,NA,NA,CASSSGHFTGELFF,TGTGCCAGCAGCTCTGGACACTTCACCGGGGAGCTGTTTTTT
TRBV19,TRBJ1-5,TRBD1,NA,CASSLVDRGRSNQPQHF,TGTGCCAGTAGCTTAGTGGACAGGGGACGTAGCAATCAGCCCCAGCATTTT
TRBV20-1,TRBJ1-1,TRBD1,many,CSARRSGQGNTEAFF,TGCAGTGCTAGGAGATCGGGACAGGGGAACACTGAAGCTTTCTTT
TRBV12-3/TRBV12-4,TRBJ2-1,NA,few,CASSFQRGGRSDEQFF,TGTGCCAGCAGCTTCCAAAGGGGGGGGCGGTCGGATGAGCAGTTCTTC
TRBV6-6,TRBJ2-7,TRBD2,NA,CASSYGTSERQYF,TGTGCCAGCAGTTACGGGACTAGCGAAAGGCAGTACTTC
TRBV30,TRBJ2-1,NA,NA,CAWTPGLAYNEQFF,TGTGCCTGGACTCCGGGACTGGCTTACAATGAGCAGTTCTTC
TRBV5-1,TRBJ2-3,TRBD2,many,CASSPNSGRASTDTQYF,TGCGCCAGCAGCCCTAATAGCGGGAGGGCTAGCACAGATACGCAGTATTTT
TRBV3-1,TRBJ1-2,NA,NA,CASSVRDYGYTF,TGTGCCAGCAGCGTGCGGGACTATGGCTACACCTTC
TRBV7-9,TRBJ2-1,NA,NA,CASSSDSIGVAYNEQFF,TGTGCCAGCAGCTCGGATAGTATAGGGGTGGCCTACAATGAGCAGTTCTTC
TRBV7-2,TRBJ2-7,TRBD2,NA,CASCSSGGPYEQYF,TGTGCCAGCTGCTCTAGCGGGGGCCCCTACGAGCAGTACTTC
TRBV11-2,TRBJ1-2,NA,few,CASSLDKGGGYTF,TGTGCCAGCAGCTTAGATAAGGGCGGCGGCTACACCTTC
TRBV19,TRBJ1-1,TRBD1,few,CASSIQGGNTEAFF,TGTGCCAGTAGTATACAGGGGGGGAACACTGAAGCTTTCTTT
TRBV9,TRBJ2-1,TRBD2,NA,CASSVAGRGGATEQFF,TGTGCCAGCAGCGTAGCCGGCCGCGGGGGGGCCACTGAGCAGTTCTTC
TRBV9,TRBJ1-2,NA,many,CASSVSDSPGYGYTF,TGTGCCAGCAGCGTTTCAGACAGTCCCGGCTATGGCTACACCTTC
TRBV5-8,TRBJ1-4,TRBD1,NA,CASSQTGEEKLFF,TGTGCCAGCAGCCAGACAGGGGAGGAAAAACTGTTTTTT
TRBV12-3/TRBV12-4,TRBJ2-7,NA,few,CASSLGGFAYEQYF,TGTGCCAGCAGTTTAGGAGGGTTCGCCTACGAGCAGTACTTC
TRBV7-8,TRBJ2-7,NA,NA,CASSFSGQVSSYEQYF,TGTGCCAGCAGCTTTAGCGGACAAGTCAGCTCCTACGAGCAGTACTTC
TRBV11-3,TRBJ1-5,NA,NA,CASSQNANQPQHF,TGTGCCAGCAGCCAAAACGCAAATCAGCCCCAGCATTTT
TRBV6-5,TRBJ2-6,TRBD2,NA,CASRGLAGVIGGANVLTF,TGTGCCAGCAGGGGACTAGCGGGAGTAATTGGTGGGGCCAACGTCCTGACTTTC
TRBV4-1,TRBJ1-5,NA,few,CASSPLEGGRAQHF,TGCGCCAGCAGCCCCCTAGAGGGAGGTCGGGCCCAGCATTTT
TRBV11-2,TRBJ2-3,NA,NA,CASSLGGRLSGTDTQYF,TGTGCCAGCAGCTTGGGCGGACGACTAAGCGGGACAGATACGCAGTATTTT
TRBV20-1,TRBJ2-5,NA,NA,CSASVVAGRGQETQYF,TGCAGTGCTAGCGTCGTGGCGGGACGCGGCCAAGAGACCCAGTACTTC
TRBV7-6,TRBJ2-1,TRBD2,NA,CASSPPSGGYNEQFF,TGTGCCAGCAGCCCGCCTAGCGGGGGCTACAATGAGCAGTTCTTC
TRBV20-1,TRBJ2-3,TRBD1,NA,CSATAGTGPTDTQYF,TGCAGTGCTACCGCCGGGACAGGGCCCACAGATACGCAGTATTTT
TRBV29-1,TRBJ1-3,NA,NA,CSVALRGGPGNTIYF,TGCAGCGTTGCCCTCCGGGGGGGGCCTGGAAACACCATATATTTT
TRBV7-2,TRBJ2-5,NA,many,CASSSNSAGARETQYF,TGTGCCAGCAGCTCGAACTCTGCAGGGGCCAGGGAGACCCAGTACTTC
TRBV10-3,TRBJ2-7,NA,few,CAISPNQGGEVQYF,TGTGCCATCAGCCCCAACCAAGGGGGGGAGGTGCAGTACTTC
TRBV2,TRBJ2-1,NA,NA,CASSANNEQFF,TGTGCCAGCAGCGCGAATAATGAGCAGTTCTTC
TRBV29-1,TRBJ2-3,TRBD2,NA,CSVALPGGGGGTQYF,TGCAGCGTGGCCCTCCCGGGCGGGGGGGGAGGTACGCAGTATTTT
TRBV20-1,TRBJ1-1,NA,few,CSAGRMNTEAFF,TGCAGTGCTGGTCGGATGAACACTGAAGCTTTCTTT
TRBV11-3,TRBJ2-4,NA,few,CASSLIGTAKNIQYF,TGTGCCAGCAGCTTAATAGGAACAGCCAAAAACATTCAGTACTTC
TRBV27,TRBJ1-6,NA,few,CASSLRGSYNSPLHF,TGTGCCAGCAGTTTACGGGGCTCCTATAATTCACCCCTCCACTTT
TRBV5-1,TRBJ2-1,TRBD1,NA,CASNTGTGSNEQFF,TGCGCCAGCAATACCGGGACAGGCTCCAATGAGCAGTTCTTC